The source of this TCR beta chain is a study of cytomegalovirus exposure and HLA in healthy donors. General study results and limits: In vitro checks showed that three CMV-associated chains really do target CMV antigens. HLA allele associations emerged for some 16,000 TCR beta sequences in a later analysis, at 0.05 false discovery rate.

Each of the donors was a healthy bone marrow donor. Donors were ostensibly healthy at sampling, although undocumented immune exposures were probable. Details on this clone: Its antigen is not identified.

V lost 5 bases, J lost 7 bases, and 8 bases stayed unmatched. The CDR3 consists of 16 residues. The germline CDR1 and CDR2 sequences are SGHVS and FQNEAQ. 60 Vbeta and 13 Jbeta primers were used in PCR. Clones were sequenced by immunoSEQ multiplex PCR, and TCRdb holds only the in-frame ones, with some missing. The sample has around 150,000 clones, less than 10% seen once. Sequencing input: PBMCs. This TCR came from a male donor in good health and CMV-seronegative. The chain carries TRBV7-8 and TRBJ2-1; TRBD2 agrees at 13 bases. In DNA, the CDR3 is TGTGCCAGCAGCCTCCCCGGGACTAGCGGGGCGAATGAGCAGTTCTTC. Translating it yields CASSLPGTSGANEQFF.